Listed here are 28 T cell receptor beta chains from one sample, sequenced in a study of Ad26.COV2.S vaccination and SARS-CoV-2 variants. The assay was immunoSEQ multiplex PCR, and TCRdb's table has in-frame clones only and misses some. The sample holds about 280,000 clones, 80% to 90% seen once. Treatment meaning: roughly 18 received Ad26.COV2.S at low or high dose, single or two shots; roughly five received placebo; per-sample allocation not given. The study sampled participants on day 63 after the first vaccine or placebo injection. This material consisted of peripheral blood, taken in a trial of Ad26.COV2.S vaccine versus placebo. These receptors all stem from a person between 18 and 60 years old who received the Ad26.COV2.S COVID-19 vaccine or a placebo.

V gene TRBV2 combines with J gene TRBJ2-1; 12 nucleotides match TRBD2. Trimming removed 7 bases from V and 8 bases from J; junction bases left unmatched: 12. CDR3 length: 16 residues. Germline loops: CDR1 SNHLY, CDR2 FYNNEI. The CDR3: CASTIPTSGRWYEQFF. The CDR3, as DNA: TGTGCCAGCACCATACCGACTAGCGGGAGATGGTATGAGCAGTTCTTC.

The rearrangement uses TRBV9 and TRBJ2-1, with D hard to call. The V and J ends lost 0 bases and 6 bases respectively, with 16 bases between them. CDR1 and CDR2 (germline): SGDLS, YYNGEE. The CDR3 runs 16 residues. Here the CDR3 DNA reads TGTGCCAGCAGCGTAGCTACCAGTGGGGTTGGCAATGAGCAGTTCTTC. It codes for CASSVATSGVGNEQFF.

The V call is TRBV11-2, the J call TRBJ2-3; D may match TRBD1 or TRBD2 (6 bases each). Trimming left V 5 bases short and J 0 bases short, with 12 bases between. Germline CDR1 is SGHAT and CDR2 is FQNNGV. The CDR3 has 15 amino acids. The CDR3 sequence: CASSLTGASTDTQYF. The CDR3 coding sequence is TGTGCCAGCAGCCTAACGGGGGCTAGCACAGATACGCAGTATTTT.

The rearrangement joins TRBV18 to TRBJ1-6; D perhaps matches TRBD1 (5 bases). This CDR3 has 15 residues. CDR1 and CDR2 (germline): KGHSH, LQKENI. V shed 1 base and J shed 5 bases, with 9 bases lying between them. The chain's CDR3 is CASSPRGPNNSPLHF. CDR3 in DNA: TGTGCCAGCTCACCACGGGGACCCAATAATTCACCCCTCCACTTT.

The chain carries TRBV30 and TRBJ2-1; 7 bases are shared with TRBD2. The CDR3 runs to 13 residues. The junction had 5 bases not matched to a gene; V was cut back by 3 bases and J by 6 bases. Germline V gives CDR1 GTSNPN, CDR2 SVGIG (reference sequence). This chain's CDR3 is CAWRLGGGNEQFF. CDR3 in DNA: TGTGCCTGGAGACTTGGGGGGGGCAATGAGCAGTTCTTC.

The chain carries TRBV5-5 and TRBJ1-5; 8 nucleotides line up with TRBD1. CDR1 SGHKS and CDR2 YYEKEE come from the germline V gene (reference sequence). This CDR3 has 15 amino acids. V was clipped by 1 base and J by 5 bases; unmatched bases: 5. CDR3 protein: CASSLNRQGYQPQHF. For the CDR3, the DNA is TGTGCCAGCAGCTTGAACCGACAGGGGTATCAGCCCCAGCATTTT.

This chain links TRBV6-6 with TRBJ2-7, with a tentative D call TRBD1 (6 bases). CDR3 length equals 13 residues. The V and J ends lost 5 bases and 3 bases respectively, with 11 bases between them. In germline, CDR1 is MNHNY, CDR2 SVGAGI (reference sequence). The CDR3 bases are TGTGCCAGCAGTCTCCCGACAGGCTACGAGCAGTACTTC. Encoded protein: CASSLPTGYEQYF.

The sample holds a few counts of this clone. The J gene is TRBJ1-2, the V gene TRBV4-2, with TRBD1 as a possible D gene (5 bases). Germline V CDR1 and CDR2: LGHNA, YNFKEQ. The CDR3 length is 16 residues. The ends were cut back, 0 bases at V and 1 base at J, with 12 bases in the middle. The CDR3 protein is CASSQDKRGLNYGYTF. The CDR3 DNA reads as TGTGCCAGCAGCCAAGATAAGCGGGGCCTTAACTATGGCTACACCTTC.

The genes are TRBV18 and TRBJ1-4, with D possibly TRBD1 on 6 matching bases. The CDR3 extends over 15 amino acids. Germline V CDR1 and CDR2: KGHSH, LQKENI. V was cut by 4 bases and J by 5 bases, with 14 bases left in between. The CDR3 DNA sequence: TGTGCCAGCTCACTTCTACAGGGAGGGAATGAAAAACTGTTTTTT. Its protein product is CASSLLQGGNEKLFF.

The chain joins TRBV15 to TRBJ1-1; weak D call: TRBD1 (5 bases). The germline V gene encodes CDR1 LNHNV and CDR2 YYDKDF (reference sequence). The CDR3 has 15 amino acids. Deletions cut 3 bases from V and 1 base from J, with 12 bases between. CDR3 nucleotide sequence: TGTGCCACCAGCAGTCAAGCGGGACGGAACACTGAAGCTTTCTTT. It yields the protein CATSSQAGRNTEAFF.

This rearrangement joins TRBV6-5 to TRBJ2-3; D remains unclear. This CDR3 spans 15 amino acids. V lost 10 bases and J 1 base, leaving 18 bases between the germline ends. Germline lookup yields CDR1 MNHEY and CDR2 SVGAGI. CDR3 DNA: TGTGCCACCACACGGTATGGTAGTGGCACAGATACGCAGTATTTT. It translates to CATTRYGSGTDTQYF.

The chain carries TRBV28 and TRBJ2-1; 13 bases align to TRBD2. The germline V gene has CDR1 MDHEN and CDR2 SYDVKM. V was pared by 6 bases and J by 1 base, with 6 bases of the junction left unmatched. The CDR3 is 17 amino acids. DNA for the CDR3: TGTGCCAGCAGCCTCGGACTAGCGGGAGTATCCTACAATGAGCAGTTCTTC. Its protein is CASSLGLAGVSYNEQFF.

The rearrangement joins TRBV5-5 to TRBJ2-7; 7 bases line up with TRBD1. CDR1 SGHKS and CDR2 YYEKEE come from the germline V gene (reference sequence). This CDR3 spans 15 amino acids. The J segment lost 4 bases and the V segment lost 4 bases, leaving 11 bases of the junction unmatched. The CDR3 sequence is CASSDGTDLSYEQYF. The CDR3 region has the DNA TGTGCCAGCAGCGACGGGACAGACTTGAGTTACGAGCAGTACTTC.

The J gene is TRBJ1-4, the V gene TRBV10-3; D not resolved. The CDR3 totals 12 residues. V lost 0 bases and J lost 8, with 4 bases in between. Germline V CDR1 and CDR2: ENHRY, SYGVKD. The DNA for the CDR3 is TGTGCCATCAGTGAGTCGGGGGAAAAACTGTTTTTT. This codes for CAISESGEKLFF.

The chain employs TRBV19 and TRBJ1-3; TRBD1 might be the D (5 bases). Trimming left V 4 bases short and J 0 bases short, with 13 bases between. Germline loops: CDR1 LNHDA, CDR2 SQIVND (reference sequence). The CDR3 is 16 amino acids. CDR3 DNA: TGTGCCAGTAGTAACACGGGGCTCTTCTCTGGAAACACCATATATTTT. Its translation is CASSNTGLFSGNTIYF.

This clone was detected once. The rearrangement links TRBV27 to TRBJ2-4, with 8 bases identical to TRBD1. This CDR3 has 13 residues. Germline assignment: CDR1 MNHEY and CDR2 SMNVEV (reference sequence). V dropped 3 bases and J dropped 9; count of bases not matched to a gene: 4. In nucleotides, the CDR3 is TGTGCCAGCAGTTTCCGACAGGGGAGCATTCAGTACTTC. Encoded protein: CASSFRQGSIQYF.

The chain links TRBV7-9 to TRBJ1-1; 8 nucleotides line up with TRBD1. CDR1 and CDR2 from the germline V gene are SEHNR and FQNEAQ (reference sequence). The trim removed 4 bases at V and 5 bases at J, leaving 6 bases unmatched. The CDR3 has 14 residues. The CDR3 sequence: CASSYRTGTTEAFF. CDR3 bases: TGTGCCAGCAGCTACCGGACAGGGACGACTGAAGCTTTCTTT.

This clone was recorded only once. The rearrangement joins TRBV10-3 to TRBJ2-3, with 7 nucleotides matching TRBD2. Trimming took 4 bases from V and 7 from J; bases not matched to a gene: 14. Looked up from germline, CDR1 is ENHRY and CDR2 is SYGVKD. The CDR3 covers 16 residues. For the CDR3, the DNA is TGTGCCATCAGTGCTCAGGGAGCGGGGCAAGGGAATACGCAGTATTTT. Amino acids: CAISAQGAGQGNTQYF.

The chain combines TRBV2 with TRBJ2-7; no firm D call. The CDR3 has 13 residues. V lost 6 bases, J lost 3 bases, and 12 bases lay in between. CDR1 is SNHLY, CDR2 FYNNEI, per germline. The CDR3 nucleotides read TGTGCCAGCAGGCCGGAGATCGACTACGAGCAGTACTTC. Protein sequence: CASRPEIDYEQYF. Together with reference TRBV2 and TRBJ2-7, the CDR3 gives the full variable domain: EPEVTQTPSHQVTQMGQEVILRCVPISNHLYFYWYRQILGQKVEFLVSFYNNEISEKSEIFDDQFSVERPDGSNFTLKIRSTKLEDSAMYFCASRPEIDYEQYFGPGTRLTVT.

This clone was observed a single time. This chain links TRBV4-1 with TRBJ2-7; unclear D gene. Germline values: CDR1 MGHRA, CDR2 YSYEKL. This CDR3 has 15 amino acids. Deletions cut 0 bases from V and 2 bases from J, with 11 bases between. CDR3 loop: CASSQELDRAYEQYF. CDR3 DNA sequence: TGCGCCAGCAGCCAAGAATTAGACCGTGCCTACGAGCAGTACTTC.

This clone was counted between two and nine times. The CDR3 bases are TGCGCCAGCAGCTTGGAACTAGCGGGAGGCTACGAGCAGTACTTC. Amino acids: CASSLELAGGYEQYF. The chain carries TRBV5-1 and TRBJ2-7; TRBD2 matches at 12 bases. The CDR3 extends over 15 amino acids. Germline trimming cut 0 bases from V and 3 bases from J; bases unmatched to any gene: 1. Germline V CDR1 and CDR2: SGHRS, YFSETQ.

The genes are TRBV19 and TRBJ2-7; TRBD1 is a possible D gene (6 bases). The V gene lost 7 bases and the J gene lost 0 bases, with 13 bases spanning the gap. Germline lookup yields CDR1 LNHDA and CDR2 SQIVND (reference sequence). CDR3 length: 14 amino acids. This CDR3 reads CASTTTGSSYEQYF. Here the CDR3 DNA reads TGTGCCAGTACTACGACAGGCAGCTCCTACGAGCAGTACTTC.

The chain is built from TRBV18 and TRBJ1-1, with D possibly being TRBD1 (6 bases). The CDR3 extends over 15 amino acids. Between the trimmed V and J ends, which lost 2 bases and 3 bases, there was a span of 13 bases. CDR1 is KGHSH and CDR2 is LQKENI in the germline V gene. CDR3 protein: CASSPSAGVDTEAFF. In DNA form, the CDR3 reads TGTGCCAGCTCACCATCGGCAGGGGTCGACACTGAAGCTTTCTTT.

This rearrangement joins TRBV6-5 to TRBJ2-1; 12 nucleotides align to TRBD2. The CDR3 totals 15 residues. Germline-derived CDR1 and CDR2 are MNHEY and SVGAGI. Trimming took 6 bases from V and 6 from J; bases not matched to a gene: 6. The CDR3 sequence is CASSPTSGRRNEQFF. CDR3 nucleotide sequence: TGTGCCAGCAGCCCGACTAGCGGGAGACGCAATGAGCAGTTCTTC.

CDR3 loop: CASSPNRGQETQYF. DNA of the CDR3: TGTGCCAGCAGTCCCAATCGGGGGCAAGAGACCCAGTACTTC. J is TRBJ2-5 and V is TRBV27; tentative D call: TRBD2 (6 bases). Germline CDR1 MNHEY, CDR2 SMNVEV (reference sequence). V was trimmed by 5 bases and J by 2 bases, leaving 12 bases between them. This CDR3 spans 14 amino acids.

V is TRBV7-6 and J is TRBJ2-7, with TRBD1 matching over 10 bases. The germline V gene has CDR1 SGHVS and CDR2 FNYEAQ. The CDR3 runs 16 residues. The V gene end was trimmed by 1 base and the J gene end by 2 bases; junction bases not matched to a gene: 5. This chain's CDR3 is CASSLGDRGFPYEQYF. CDR3 nucleotide sequence: TGTGCCAGCAGCTTAGGGGACAGGGGTTTTCCCTACGAGCAGTACTTC.

The rearrangement joins TRBV13 to TRBJ2-5, with no clear D. The CDR3 extends over 15 amino acids. Germline CDR1 PRHDT, CDR2 FYEKMQ (reference sequence). V was pared by 3 bases and J by 2 bases, with 13 bases between. The DNA for the CDR3 is TGTGCCAGCAGCTTGAGTAGGGCCCCACAAGAGACCCAGTACTTC. Translated, it gives CASSLSRAPQETQYF.

This chain joins TRBV19 and TRBJ1-2; D is perhaps TRBD1 (6 bases). The CDR3 is 11 amino acids. Trimming left V 7 bases short and J 8 bases short, with 11 bases between. Germline V gene data show CDR1 as LNHDA and CDR2 as SQIVND (reference sequence). Here the CDR3 reads CASNRGLGYTF. The DNA for the CDR3 is TGTGCCAGTAATCGGGGGCTCGGCTACACCTTC.